These T cell receptor beta chains were read from a single sample in a study of shared clonotypes between healthy human individuals. The assay was immunoSEQ multiplex PCR, and TCRdb's table has in-frame clones only and misses some. Of approximately 500,000 clones in the sample, almost 97% were seen once. The sequencing input was naive CD4+ T cells sorted from blood. All receptors come from a young woman in good health. CDR3s include the opening cysteine and the closing phenylalanine or tryptophan. The order of the fields is clone size, D gene, V gene, J gene, CDR3 protein, CDR3 DNA. A D gene is named only where the DNA matches it firmly. Clone size, where shown, is once, few, many, or a class for clones that have expanded.

>-|-|TRBV11-3|TRBJ1-2
CASSFLPSLEYGYGYTF
TGTGCCAGCAGCTTTCTGCCGTCCTTGGAGTACGGCTATGGCTACACCTTC
>-|TRBD2|TRBV5-1|TRBJ2-7
CASSRGLAGGREQYF
TGCGCCAGCAGCAGGGGACTAGCGGGAGGAAGAGAGCAGTACTTC
>-|-|TRBV18|TRBJ1-4
CASSPYNDNEKLFF
TGTGCCAGCTCACCATATAACGATAATGAAAAACTGTTTTTT
>-|-|TRBV10-3|TRBJ2-7
CAISAQGYEQYF
TGTGCCATCAGTGCGCAAGGATACGAGCAGTACTTC
>-|TRBD2|TRBV4-2|TRBJ2-1
CASSQVSGRGGSEQFF
TGTGCCAGCAGCCAAGTTAGCGGGAGAGGGGGAAGTGAGCAGTTCTTC
>-|-|TRBV14|TRBJ2-7
CASSQVLRRRSYEQYF
TGTGCCAGCAGCCAAGTCCTAAGGAGAAGGTCCTACGAGCAGTACTTC
>-|-|TRBV10-3|TRBJ2-7
CASHDSTRQYF
TGTGCCTCCCATGACTCCACCCGCCAGTACTTC
>-|-|TRBV28|TRBJ2-1
CASRTGGGAYNEQFF
TGTGCCAGCAGAACTGGCGGAGGGGCCTACAATGAGCAGTTCTTC
>-|-|TRBV28|TRBJ1-1
CATRSPYRRNEAFF
TGTGCCACCAGATCCCCTTACAGACGCAATGAAGCTTTCTTT
>once|-|TRBV28|TRBJ2-7
CASSGEDPGYRYEQYF
TGTGCCAGCAGTGGAGAAGATCCGGGATACCGCTACGAGCAGTACTTC
>-|TRBD1|TRBV18|TRBJ2-1
CASSHDRAPNEQFF
TGTGCCAGCTCACACGACAGGGCTCCTAATGAGCAGTTCTTC
>-|TRBD1|TRBV29-1|TRBJ1-2
CSATGSHYGYTF
TGCAGCGCGACAGGGTCTCACTATGGCTACACCTTC
>-|-|TRBV5-8|TRBJ1-4
CASSLTGTNEKLFF
TGTGCCAGCAGCTTGACAGGGACTAATGAAAAACTGTTTTTT
>-|TRBD1|TRBV5-4|TRBJ1-5
CASSHDRANQPQHF
TGTGCCAGCAGCCATGACAGGGCCAATCAGCCCCAGCATTTT
>-|-|TRBV12-5|TRBJ2-5
CASGLASGLGETQYF
TGTGCTAGTGGTTTGGCCTCAGGACTGGGCGAGACCCAGTACTTC
>-|TRBD1|TRBV6-1|TRBJ1-2
CASSIKGQGTKGYTF
TGTGCCAGCAGTATTAAGGGACAGGGAACGAAAGGCTACACCTTC
>-|-|TRBV10-3|TRBJ1-1
CAIRKGANTEAFF
TGTGCCATCAGGAAAGGTGCTAACACTGAAGCTTTCTTT
>once|TRBD1|TRBV19|TRBJ2-7
CATNPGQGLEQYF
TGTGCCACCAACCCGGGACAGGGCCTCGAGCAGTACTTC
>-|TRBD2|TRBV5-1|TRBJ2-2
CASTVAGAGTGELFF
TGCGCCAGCACTGTAGCGGGAGCGGGGACCGGGGAGCTGTTTTTT
>-|TRBD1|TRBV5-1|TRBJ2-7
CASSLDRGLLGEQYF
TGCGCCAGCAGCTTGGACAGGGGGCTCCTGGGCGAGCAGTACTTC
>-|TRBD1|TRBV19|TRBJ1-1
CASSSGTGEGTEAFF
TGTGCCAGTAGTAGCGGCACAGGGGAGGGAACTGAAGCTTTCTTT
>-|TRBD1|TRBV5-1|TRBJ2-2
CASSGDRGNTGELFF
TGCGCCAGCTCCGGGGACAGGGGAAACACCGGGGAGCTGTTTTTT
>-|-|TRBV23-1|TRBJ1-1
CASSQAGGAGPPIGEAFF
TGCGCCAGCAGTCAAGCCGGCGGGGCGGGACCCCCAATCGGCGAAGCTTTCTTT
>-|TRBD2|TRBV2|TRBJ2-1
CATTSGRMNEQFF
TGTGCCACCACTAGCGGGAGAATGAATGAGCAGTTCTTC
>-|-|TRBV11-2|TRBJ2-1
CASSPLGYEQFF
TGTGCCAGCAGCCCGCTAGGGTATGAGCAGTTCTTC
>-|-|TRBV5-1|TRBJ2-7
CASSTGLGSYEQYF
TGCGCCAGCAGCACGGGCCTTGGCTCCTACGAGCAGTACTTC
>-|-|TRBV19|TRBJ1-2
CASSSGTANYGYTF
TGTGCCAGTAGTTCCGGGACGGCTAACTATGGCTACACCTTC
>-|-|TRBV5-1|TRBJ2-1
CASSLSGGEQFF
TGCGCCAGCAGCTTGAGCGGCGGTGAGCAGTTCTTC
>-|-|TRBV6-5|TRBJ1-1
CASSYSRHQNTEAFF
TGTGCCAGCAGTTACTCCAGGCACCAGAACACTGAAGCTTTCTTT
>-|TRBD1|TRBV6-8|TRBJ2-7
CASSDGTGGRYEQYF
TGTGCCAGCAGTGACGGGACAGGGGGCCGCTACGAGCAGTACTTC
>-|TRBD1|TRBV28|TRBJ1-1
CASSPPGQGFAEAFF
TGTGCCAGCAGCCCCCCGGGACAGGGGTTCGCTGAAGCTTTCTTT
>-|-|TRBV7-9|TRBJ2-7
CASSPRDFSYEQYF
TGTGCCAGCAGCCCTCGGGACTTTTCCTACGAGCAGTACTTC
>-|TRBD1|TRBV5-5|TRBJ1-4
CASSEDRALATNEKLFF
TGTGCCAGCAGCGAAGACAGGGCCCTTGCAACTAATGAAAAACTGTTTTTT
>-|-|TRBV6-1|TRBJ1-2
CASSETSRPPGYGYTF
TGTGCCAGCAGTGAAACGAGTCGACCCCCGGGGTATGGCTACACCTTC
>-|-|TRBV5-5|TRBJ1-1
CASSRVLATEAFF
TGTGCCAGCAGCCGGGTGCTGGCTACTGAAGCTTTCTTT
>-|-|TRBV6-1|TRBJ1-2
CASSVWQPGYGYTF
TGTGCCAGCAGTGTGTGGCAGCCTGGCTATGGCTACACCTTC
>-|TRBD2|TRBV11-2|TRBJ2-5
CASRRAGGWETQYF
TGTGCCAGCAGACGAGCGGGAGGGTGGGAGACCCAGTACTTC
>-|TRBD1|TRBV28|TRBJ2-6
CASRTGTGANVLTF
TGTGCCAGCAGGACAGGGACGGGGGCCAACGTCCTGACTTTC
>-|TRBD1|TRBV27|TRBJ1-5
CASSSQGGNQPQHF
TGTGCCAGCAGTTCGCAGGGGGGCAATCAGCCCCAGCATTTT
>-|-|TRBV28|TRBJ1-5
CASSFSWERDQPQHF
TGTGCCAGCAGTTTTTCCTGGGAGAGGGATCAGCCCCAGCATTTT
>-|-|TRBV29-1|TRBJ2-3
CSAGTRISDTQYF
TGCAGCGCGGGGACTCGAATCTCAGATACGCAGTATTTT
>-|TRBD2|TRBV11-2|TRBJ2-1
CASIKREGRNEQFF
TGTGCCAGCATAAAGCGGGAGGGCCGAAATGAGCAGTTCTTC
>-|-|TRBV28|TRBJ2-7
CASSFQGVKVRGIPYEQYF
TGTGCCAGCAGTTTTCAGGGAGTAAAGGTTAGAGGGATTCCCTACGAGCAGTACTTC
>-|-|TRBV9|TRBJ2-3
CASSEITDTQYF
TGTGCCAGCAGCGAGATCACAGATACGCAGTATTTT
>-|TRBD2|TRBV2|TRBJ2-7
CASSEARLAGAYEQYF
TGTGCCAGCAGTGAAGCGCGACTAGCGGGAGCCTACGAGCAGTACTTC
>-|-|TRBV2|TRBJ2-7
CASVSGTFAYEQYF
TGTGCCAGCGTGTCCGGGACTTTCGCCTACGAGCAGTACTTC
>-|-|TRBV6-5|TRBJ2-3
CASSWNGPTDTQYF
TGTGCCAGCAGTTGGAATGGGCCAACAGATACGCAGTATTTT
>-|-|TRBV28|TRBJ1-1
CATHRGLDTEAFF
TGTGCCACCCATAGGGGGTTAGACACTGAAGCTTTCTTT
>-|TRBD1|TRBV19|TRBJ2-2
CASRGTGFNTGELFF
TGTGCCAGTAGAGGGACAGGGTTCAATACCGGGGAGCTGTTTTTT
>-|-|TRBV6-4|TRBJ2-3
CASSDRSGADTQYF
TGTGCCAGCAGTGACCGTAGTGGGGCAGATACGCAGTATTTT
>-|-|TRBV4-1|TRBJ2-3
CASSQRAIKGGASTDTQYF
TGCGCCAGCAGCCAACGTGCGATAAAAGGGGGTGCTAGCACAGATACGCAGTATTTT
>-|-|TRBV29-1|TRBJ2-7
CSVEGAGQPPYEQYF
TGCAGCGTTGAAGGGGCCGGGCAGCCCCCCTACGAGCAGTACTTC
>-|-|TRBV6-1|TRBJ1-1
CASSRLGGTEAFF
TGTGCCAGCAGCAGACTGGGAGGGACTGAAGCTTTCTTT
>-|-|TRBV19|TRBJ1-1
CASSTKLNTEAFF
TGTGCCAGTAGTACGAAGCTAAACACTGAAGCTTTCTTT
>-|-|TRBV28|TRBJ1-4
CASSFVRSGEKLFF
TGTGCCAGCAGTTTCGTAAGGTCGGGGGAAAAACTGTTTTTT